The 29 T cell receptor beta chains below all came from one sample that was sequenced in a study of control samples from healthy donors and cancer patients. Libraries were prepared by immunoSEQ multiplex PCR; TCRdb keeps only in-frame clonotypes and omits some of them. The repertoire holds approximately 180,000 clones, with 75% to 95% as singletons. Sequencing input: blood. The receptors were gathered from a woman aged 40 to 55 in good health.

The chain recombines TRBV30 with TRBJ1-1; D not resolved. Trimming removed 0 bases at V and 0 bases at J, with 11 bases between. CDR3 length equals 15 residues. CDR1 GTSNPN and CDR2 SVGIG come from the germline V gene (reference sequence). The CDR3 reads CAWSVLGRMNTEAFF. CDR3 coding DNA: TGTGCCTGGAGTGTACTAGGACGCATGAACACTGAAGCTTTCTTT.

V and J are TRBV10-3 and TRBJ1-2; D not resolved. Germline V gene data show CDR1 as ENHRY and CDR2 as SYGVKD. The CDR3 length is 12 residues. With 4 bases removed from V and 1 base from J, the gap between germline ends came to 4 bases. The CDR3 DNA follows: TGTGCCATCAGTGGGAGTAACTATGGCTACACCTTC. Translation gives CAISGSNYGYTF.

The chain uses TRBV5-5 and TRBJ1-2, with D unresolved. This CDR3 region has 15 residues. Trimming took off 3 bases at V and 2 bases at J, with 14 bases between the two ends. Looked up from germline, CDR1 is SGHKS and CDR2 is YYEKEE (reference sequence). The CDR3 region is CASSSLSSLNYGYTF. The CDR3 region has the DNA TGTGCCAGCAGCTCTCTGTCCTCCTTAAACTATGGCTACACCTTC.

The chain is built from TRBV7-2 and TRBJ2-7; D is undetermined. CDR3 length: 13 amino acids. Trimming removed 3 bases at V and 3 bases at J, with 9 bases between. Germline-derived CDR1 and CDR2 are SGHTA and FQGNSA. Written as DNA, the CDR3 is TGTGCCAGCAGCTTGGGTAGGGACTACGAGCAGTACTTC. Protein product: CASSLGRDYEQYF.

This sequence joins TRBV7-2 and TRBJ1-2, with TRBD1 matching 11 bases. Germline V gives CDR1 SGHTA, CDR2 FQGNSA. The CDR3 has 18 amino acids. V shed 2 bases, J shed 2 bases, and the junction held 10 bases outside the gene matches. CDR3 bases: TGTGCCAGCAGCTTAATCGGGACAGGGGGTAAAGGAAACTATGGCTACACCTTC. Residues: CASSLIGTGGKGNYGYTF.

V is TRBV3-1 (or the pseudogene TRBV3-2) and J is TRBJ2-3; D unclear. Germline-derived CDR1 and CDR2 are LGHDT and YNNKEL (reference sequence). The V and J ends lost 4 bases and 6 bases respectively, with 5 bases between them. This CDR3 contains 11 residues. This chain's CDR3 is CASSPGDTQYF. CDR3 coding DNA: TGTGCCAGCAGCCCGGGCGATACGCAGTATTTT.

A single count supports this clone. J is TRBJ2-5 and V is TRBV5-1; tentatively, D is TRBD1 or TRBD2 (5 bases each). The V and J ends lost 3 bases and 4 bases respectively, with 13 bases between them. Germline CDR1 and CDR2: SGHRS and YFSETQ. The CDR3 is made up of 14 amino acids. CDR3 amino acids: CASSSGTEGETQYF. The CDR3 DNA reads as TGCGCCAGCAGCTCTGGGACCGAGGGAGAGACCCAGTACTTC.

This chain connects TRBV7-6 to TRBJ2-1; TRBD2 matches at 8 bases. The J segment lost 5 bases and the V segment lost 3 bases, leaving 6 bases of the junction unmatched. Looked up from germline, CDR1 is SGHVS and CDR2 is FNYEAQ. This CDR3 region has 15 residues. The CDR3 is CASSLPGGANNEQFF. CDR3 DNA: TGTGCCAGCAGCTTGCCGGGGGGGGCGAACAATGAGCAGTTCTTC.

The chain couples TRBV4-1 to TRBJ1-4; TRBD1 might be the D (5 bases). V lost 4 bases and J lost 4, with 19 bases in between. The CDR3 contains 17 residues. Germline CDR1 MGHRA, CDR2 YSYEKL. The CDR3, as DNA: TGCGCCAGCAGCCGATCACCCCCGGGGGTGGTTAATGAAAAACTGTTTTTT. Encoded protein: CASSRSPPGVVNEKLFF.

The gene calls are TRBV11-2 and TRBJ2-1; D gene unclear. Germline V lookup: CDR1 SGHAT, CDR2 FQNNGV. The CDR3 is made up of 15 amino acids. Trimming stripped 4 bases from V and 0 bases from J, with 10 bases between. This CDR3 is CASSSGLPSYNEQFF. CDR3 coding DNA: TGTGCCAGCAGCTCCGGCCTCCCCTCCTACAATGAGCAGTTCTTC.

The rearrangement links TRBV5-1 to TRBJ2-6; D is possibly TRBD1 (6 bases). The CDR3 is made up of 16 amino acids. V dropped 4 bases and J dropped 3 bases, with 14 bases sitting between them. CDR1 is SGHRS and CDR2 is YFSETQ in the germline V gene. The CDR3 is CASSATGLSGANVLTF. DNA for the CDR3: TGCGCCAGCAGCGCCACAGGGTTGAGTGGGGCCAACGTCCTGACTTTC.

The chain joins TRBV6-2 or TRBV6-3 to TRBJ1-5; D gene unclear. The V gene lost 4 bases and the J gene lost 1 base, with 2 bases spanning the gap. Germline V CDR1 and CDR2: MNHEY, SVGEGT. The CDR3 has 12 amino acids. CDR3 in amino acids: CASSWSNQPQHF. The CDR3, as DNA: TGTGCCAGCAGTTGGAGCAATCAGCCCCAGCATTTT.

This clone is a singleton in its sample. In DNA form, the CDR3 reads TGCGCCAGCAGCCAATACAGGGGCTCCTACAATGAGCAGTTCTTC. It encodes CASSQYRGSYNEQFF. This chain joins TRBV4-1 and TRBJ2-1; 7 nucleotides line up with TRBD1. This CDR3 region has 15 residues. Per the germline V gene, CDR1 is MGHRA and CDR2 is YSYEKL. V lost 2 bases and J lost 0; bases outside the gene matches: 1.

The CDR3 loop reads CASSVVPEPYGYTF. In nucleotides, the CDR3 is TGTGCCAGCAGCGTAGTCCCGGAGCCCTATGGCTACACCTTC. The J gene is TRBJ1-2, the V gene TRBV9; D gene uncertain. This CDR3 has 14 residues. V was shortened by 0 bases and J by 4 bases, with 10 bases between the two germline ends. Germline CDR1 is SGDLS and CDR2 is YYNGEE.

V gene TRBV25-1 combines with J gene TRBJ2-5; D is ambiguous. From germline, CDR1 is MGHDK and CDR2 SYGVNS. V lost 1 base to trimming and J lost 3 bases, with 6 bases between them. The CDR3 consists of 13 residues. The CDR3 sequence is CASSESGKETQYF. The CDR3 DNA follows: TGTGCCAGCAGTGAATCTGGGAAAGAGACCCAGTACTTC.

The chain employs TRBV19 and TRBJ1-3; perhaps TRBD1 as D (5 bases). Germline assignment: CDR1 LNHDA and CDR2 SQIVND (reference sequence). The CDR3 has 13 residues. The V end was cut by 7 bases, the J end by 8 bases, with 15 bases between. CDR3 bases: TGTGCCAGTAAGGAACCCAGGGTCCACACCATATATTTT. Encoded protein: CASKEPRVHTIYF. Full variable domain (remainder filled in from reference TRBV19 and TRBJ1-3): DGGITQSPKYLFRKEGQNVTLSCEQNLNHDAMYWYRQDPGQGLRLIYYSQIVNDFQKGDIAEGYSVSREKKESFPLTVTSAQKNPTAFYLCASKEPRVHTIYFGEGSWLTVV.

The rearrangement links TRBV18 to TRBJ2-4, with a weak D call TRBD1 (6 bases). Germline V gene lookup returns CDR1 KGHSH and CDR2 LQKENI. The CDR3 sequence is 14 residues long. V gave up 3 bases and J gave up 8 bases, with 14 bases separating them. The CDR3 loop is CASSPGAGPYIQYF. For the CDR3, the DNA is TGTGCCAGCTCACCGGGGGCAGGGCCCTACATTCAGTACTTC.

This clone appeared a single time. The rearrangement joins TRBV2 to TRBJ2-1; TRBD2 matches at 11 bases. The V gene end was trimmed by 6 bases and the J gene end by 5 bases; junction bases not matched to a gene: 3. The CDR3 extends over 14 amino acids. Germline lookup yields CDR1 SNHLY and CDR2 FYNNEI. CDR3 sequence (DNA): TGTGCCAGCAGCCTGGGACTAGCGGACAATGAGCAGTTCTTC. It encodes CASSLGLADNEQFF.

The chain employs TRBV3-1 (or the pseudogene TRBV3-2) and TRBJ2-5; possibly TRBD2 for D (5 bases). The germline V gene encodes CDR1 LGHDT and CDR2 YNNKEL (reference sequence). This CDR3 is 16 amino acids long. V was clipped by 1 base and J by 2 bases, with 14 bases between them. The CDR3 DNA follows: TGTGCCAGCAGCCAAGTCTGGTCAGGACTTCAAGAGACCCAGTACTTC. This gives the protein CASSQVWSGLQETQYF.

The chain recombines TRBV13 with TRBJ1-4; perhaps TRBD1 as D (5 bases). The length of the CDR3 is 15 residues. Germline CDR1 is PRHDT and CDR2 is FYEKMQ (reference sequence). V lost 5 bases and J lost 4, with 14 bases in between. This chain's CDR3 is CASSRGGANNEKLFF. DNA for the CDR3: TGTGCCAGCAGCCGGGGAGGGGCGAATAATGAAAAACTGTTTTTT.

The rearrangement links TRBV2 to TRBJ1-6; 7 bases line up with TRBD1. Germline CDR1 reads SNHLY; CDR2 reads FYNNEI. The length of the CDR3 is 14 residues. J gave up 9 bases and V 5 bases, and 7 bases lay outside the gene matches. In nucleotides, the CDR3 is TGTGCCAGCAGTCAGGGGGTCATGCCTTCACCCCTCCACTTT. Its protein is CASSQGVMPSPLHF.

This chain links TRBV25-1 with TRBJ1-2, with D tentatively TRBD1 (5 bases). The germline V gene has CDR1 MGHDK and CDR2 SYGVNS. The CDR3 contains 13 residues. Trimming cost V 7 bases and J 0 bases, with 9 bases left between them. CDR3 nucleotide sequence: TGTGCCAGCAACGACAGAACTAACTATGGCTACACCTTC. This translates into CASNDRTNYGYTF.

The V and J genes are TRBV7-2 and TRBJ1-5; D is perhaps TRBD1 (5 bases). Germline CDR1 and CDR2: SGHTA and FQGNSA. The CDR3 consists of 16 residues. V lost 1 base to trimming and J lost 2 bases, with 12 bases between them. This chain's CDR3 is CASSLGHRTGNQPQHF. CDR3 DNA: TGTGCCAGCAGCTTAGGTCACAGGACCGGCAATCAGCCCCAGCATTTT. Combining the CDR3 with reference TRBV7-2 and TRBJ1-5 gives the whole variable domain GAGVSQSPSNKVTEKGKDVELRCDPISGHTALYWYRQSLGQGLEFLIYFQGNSAPDKSGLPSDRFSAERTGGSVSTLTIQRTQQEDSAVYLCASSLGHRTGNQPQHFGDGTRLSIL.

CDR3: CASSPILQGAPSAFF. Written as DNA, the CDR3 is TGTGCCAGCTCACCAATTTTACAGGGGGCACCATCAGCTTTCTTT. The chain uses TRBV18 and TRBJ1-1; the match to TRBD1 covers 9 bases. Germline loops: CDR1 KGHSH, CDR2 LQKENI. J lost 10 bases, V lost 2 bases, and 11 bases had no gene match. The CDR3 is 15 amino acids.

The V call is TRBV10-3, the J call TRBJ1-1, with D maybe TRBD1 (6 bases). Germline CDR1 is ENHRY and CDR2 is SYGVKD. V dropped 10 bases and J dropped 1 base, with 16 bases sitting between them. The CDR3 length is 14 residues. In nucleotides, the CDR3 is TGTGCCACCTATGACAGGCCCTCGAACACTGAAGCTTTCTTT. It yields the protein CATYDRPSNTEAFF.

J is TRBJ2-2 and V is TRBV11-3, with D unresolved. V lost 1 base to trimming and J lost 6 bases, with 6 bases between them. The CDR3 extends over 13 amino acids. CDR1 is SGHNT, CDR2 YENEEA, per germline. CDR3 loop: CASSLVSAGELFF. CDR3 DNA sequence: TGTGCCAGCAGCTTAGTATCAGCCGGGGAGCTGTTTTTT.

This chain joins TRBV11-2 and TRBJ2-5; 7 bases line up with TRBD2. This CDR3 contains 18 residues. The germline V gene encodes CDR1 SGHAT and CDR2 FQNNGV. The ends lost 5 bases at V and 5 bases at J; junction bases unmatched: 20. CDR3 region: CASSPLAGVRAGLETQYF. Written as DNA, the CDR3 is TGTGCCAGCAGCCCTCTGGCGGGGGTTAGGGCGGGGTTGGAGACCCAGTACTTC.

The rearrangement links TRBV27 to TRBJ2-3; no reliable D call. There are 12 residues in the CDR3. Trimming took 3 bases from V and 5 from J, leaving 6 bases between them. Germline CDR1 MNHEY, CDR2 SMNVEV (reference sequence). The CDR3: CASSFLGDTQYF. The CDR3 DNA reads TGTGCCAGCAGTTTCCTGGGAGATACGCAGTATTTT.

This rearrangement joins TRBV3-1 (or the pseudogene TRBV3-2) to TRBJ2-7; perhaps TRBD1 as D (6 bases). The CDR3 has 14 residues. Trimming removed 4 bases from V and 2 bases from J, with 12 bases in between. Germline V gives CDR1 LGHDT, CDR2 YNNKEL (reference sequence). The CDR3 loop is CASSPTGSPYEQYF. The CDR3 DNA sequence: TGTGCCAGCAGCCCGACAGGATCCCCCTACGAGCAGTACTTC.